The entry below describes one TCR beta chain. Its specificity is unknown. Repertoires were generated with immunoSEQ multiplex PCR, while TCRdb's copy carries only in-frame clones and drops some. The table shows some 83,000 clones, with about nine tenths occurring only once. V was cut by 0 bases and J by 1 base, with 8 bases left in between. The CDR3 is made up of 14 amino acids. Germline CDR1 and CDR2: SGHRS and YFSETQ. This sample is drawn from a study of graft-versus-host responses after intestinal transplantation. In the study overall: Isolated intestinal, liver-intestinal, or multivisceral transplants were what recipients had. Anti-thymocyte globulin was used for induction in all recipients, who then took tacrolimus and steroids for approximately 3 years. The study, taken as a whole, reports: The presence of high graft-versus-host to host-versus-graft clonal ratios in allografts characterized patients with graft-donor T cell macrochimerism. Detection of GvH clones occurred in recipient marrow, and some had their first appearance in ileum or blood.

Source: unstimulated CD4+ T cells sorted from spleen or lymph node cells, taken before intestinal transplant. V is TRBV5-1 and J is TRBJ2-7; D is uncertain. This receptor was taken from a human donor who received an intestinal transplant. This CDR3 is CASSLGGSSYEQYF. The DNA of the CDR3 is TGCGCCAGCAGCTTGGGAGGCAGTTCCTACGAGCAGTACTTC.